One sample yielded the 2 T cell receptor beta chains listed below, sequenced in a study of blood T cell repertoires in COVID-19. Clones were read by immunoSEQ multiplex PCR, and TCRdb kept only the in-frame ones, dropping some. This sample carries around 200,000 clones, around 86% of them seen once, and the ten largest clones take around 7%. Sequencing used peripheral blood. The origin of the receptors is a man between 40 and 49 years old with acute or convalescent COVID-19.

The chain links TRBV6-2 or TRBV6-3 to TRBJ1-1, with a possible D match to TRBD1 (5 bases). Trimming cost V 0 bases and J 1 base, with 15 bases left between them. This CDR3 has 17 residues. Germline values: CDR1 MNHEY, CDR2 SVGEGT. This chain's CDR3 is CASSYSTQGYGNTEAFF. CDR3 DNA sequence: TGTGCCAGCAGTTACTCGACTCAGGGTTATGGGAACACTGAAGCTTTCTTT.

The genes are TRBV7-9 and TRBJ1-4; 8 nucleotides line up with TRBD1. Germline values: CDR1 SEHNR, CDR2 FQNEAQ (reference sequence). The junction had 18 bases not matched to a gene; V was cut back by 5 bases and J by 7 bases. The CDR3 contains 18 residues. CDR3 loop: CASSRLRTGMRSGEKLFF. CDR3 nucleotides: TGTGCCAGCAGCCGCCTGCGGACAGGGATGAGGTCGGGTGAAAAACTGTTTTTT.